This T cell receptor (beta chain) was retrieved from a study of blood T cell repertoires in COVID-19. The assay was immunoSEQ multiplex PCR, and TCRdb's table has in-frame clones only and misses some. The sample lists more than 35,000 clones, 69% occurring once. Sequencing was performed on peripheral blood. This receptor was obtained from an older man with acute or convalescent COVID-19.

The CDR3 spells CASKVSSGTGFYEQYF. In DNA form, the CDR3 reads TGCGCCAGCAAAGTATCTTCCGGGACAGGTTTTTACGAGCAGTACTTC. The V call is TRBV5-1, the J call TRBJ2-7, with 8 bases identical to TRBD1. Trimming removed 6 bases from V and 4 bases from J; junction bases left unmatched: 15. This CDR3 has 16 amino acids. Germline V lookup: CDR1 SGHRS, CDR2 YFSETQ.